This is a list of T cell receptor beta chains from one sample in a study of cytomegalovirus exposure and HLA in healthy donors. Clones were sequenced by immunoSEQ multiplex PCR, and TCRdb holds only the in-frame ones, with some missing. Of about 260,000 clones listed, roughly 88% are singletons. Material: PBMCs. These receptors were obtained from a woman aged 25 to 45 in good health and CMV-seronegative. Both conserved end residues are part of each CDR3. The order of the fields is D gene, V gene, J gene, clone size, CDR3 protein, CDR3 DNA. The D gene is left open where the match is weak. Clone size appears in some rows only: once, few, many, or a class for an expanded clone.

d_call: TRBD1
v_call: TRBV15
j_call: TRBJ1-3
clone_size: .
cdr3_aa: CAIRIDRGGNTIYF
cdr3_nt: TGTGCCATAAGGATCGACAGGGGTGGAAACACCATATATTTT

d_call: .
v_call: TRBV14
j_call: TRBJ2-7
clone_size: .
cdr3_aa: CASSQDLGYEQYF
cdr3_nt: TGTGCCAGCAGCCAAGATTTAGGCTACGAGCAGTACTTC

d_call: TRBD2
v_call: TRBV28
j_call: TRBJ2-7
clone_size: .
cdr3_aa: CASSLWTGTSGRKTRNEQYF
cdr3_nt: TGTGCCAGCAGTTTATGGACCGGGACTAGCGGGAGAAAAACGAGAAACGAGCAGTACTTC

d_call: .
v_call: TRBV6-1
j_call: TRBJ2-7
clone_size: .
cdr3_aa: CASSDKREQGYEQYF
cdr3_nt: TGTGCCAGCAGTGATAAACGGGAGCAAGGCTACGAGCAGTACTTC

d_call: .
v_call: TRBV29-1
j_call: TRBJ1-3
clone_size: .
cdr3_aa: CSVESGNTIYF
cdr3_nt: TGCAGCGTTGAATCGGGAAACACCATATATTTT

d_call: .
v_call: TRBV5-6
j_call: TRBJ1-4
clone_size: .
cdr3_aa: CASSRNNEKLFF
cdr3_nt: TGTGCCAGCAGCCGAAATAATGAAAAACTGTTTTTT

d_call: TRBD1
v_call: TRBV29-1
j_call: TRBJ2-7
clone_size: .
cdr3_aa: CSVGQGANYEQYF
cdr3_nt: TGCAGCGTTGGCCAGGGGGCTAACTACGAGCAGTACTTC

d_call: .
v_call: TRBV20-1
j_call: TRBJ2-7
clone_size: .
cdr3_aa: CSVATDYEQYF
cdr3_nt: TGCAGTGTCGCGACGGACTACGAGCAGTACTTC

d_call: TRBD1
v_call: TRBV4-3
j_call: TRBJ2-1
clone_size: .
cdr3_aa: CASSHNRDRSNEQFF
cdr3_nt: TGCGCCAGCAGCCATAACCGGGACAGGTCTAATGAGCAGTTCTTC

d_call: .
v_call: TRBV5-6
j_call: TRBJ2-5
clone_size: .
cdr3_aa: CASSLGRLDNQETQYF
cdr3_nt: TGTGCCAGCAGCTTGGGTCGGTTGGATAACCAAGAGACCCAGTACTTC

d_call: TRBD1
v_call: TRBV7-8
j_call: TRBJ2-7
clone_size: .
cdr3_aa: CASSVTGGTYEQYF
cdr3_nt: TGTGCCAGCAGCGTCACAGGGGGTACCTACGAGCAGTACTTC

d_call: TRBD1
v_call: TRBV5-1
j_call: TRBJ2-5
clone_size: .
cdr3_aa: CASSRDRAETQYF
cdr3_nt: TGCGCCAGCAGCCGGGACAGGGCAGAGACCCAGTACTTC

d_call: TRBD2
v_call: TRBV10-3
j_call: TRBJ2-7
clone_size: .
cdr3_aa: CATTSGSYEQYF
cdr3_nt: TGTGCCACCACTAGCGGCTCCTACGAGCAGTACTTC

d_call: TRBD2
v_call: TRBV7-6
j_call: TRBJ2-1
clone_size: .
cdr3_aa: CASSLPPLAGEVVDEQFF
cdr3_nt: TGTGCCAGCAGCTTACCCCCCCTTGCGGGAGAGGTAGTGGATGAGCAGTTCTTC

d_call: TRBD2
v_call: TRBV15
j_call: TRBJ2-1
clone_size: .
cdr3_aa: CATSRVRAGDNEQFF
cdr3_nt: TGTGCCACCAGCAGAGTCCGAGCGGGGGACAATGAGCAGTTCTTC

d_call: .
v_call: TRBV7-9
j_call: TRBJ2-7
clone_size: .
cdr3_aa: CASSPDFYEQYF
cdr3_nt: TGTGCCAGCAGCCCGGACTTCTACGAGCAGTACTTC

d_call: .
v_call: TRBV19
j_call: TRBJ1-5
clone_size: few
cdr3_aa: CASTFGVLDNQPQHF
cdr3_nt: TGTGCCAGTACGTTCGGGGTCTTAGACAATCAGCCCCAGCATTTT

d_call: .
v_call: TRBV19
j_call: TRBJ2-1
clone_size: .
cdr3_aa: CASSIGTWATYNEQFF
cdr3_nt: TGTGCCAGTAGTATAGGGACGTGGGCGACCTACAATGAGCAGTTCTTC

d_call: .
v_call: TRBV2
j_call: TRBJ1-4
clone_size: once
cdr3_aa: CASRRQGEKLFF
cdr3_nt: TGTGCCAGCAGAAGGCAGGGCGAAAAACTGTTTTTT

d_call: .
v_call: TRBV2
j_call: TRBJ2-2
clone_size: .
cdr3_aa: CASSPISGRSTGELFF
cdr3_nt: TGTGCCAGCAGTCCTATTAGTGGAAGAAGTACCGGGGAGCTGTTTTTT

d_call: .
v_call: TRBV7-2
j_call: TRBJ1-4
clone_size: .
cdr3_aa: CASSLGGGEKLFF
cdr3_nt: TGTGCCAGCAGCTTAGGAGGCGGTGAAAAACTGTTTTTT

d_call: .
v_call: TRBV6-4
j_call: TRBJ2-2
clone_size: many
cdr3_aa: CASSDSPDTGELFF
cdr3_nt: TGTGCCAGCAGTGACTCTCCAGACACCGGGGAGCTGTTTTTT

d_call: .
v_call: TRBV15
j_call: TRBJ2-7
clone_size: .
cdr3_aa: CATRGESSYEQYF
cdr3_nt: TGTGCCACCAGGGGAGAGAGCTCCTACGAGCAGTACTTC